The 20 T cell receptor beta chains listed next were all sequenced from one sample in a study of technical replicates of blood from several donors. The data were produced by immunoSEQ multiplex PCR, yet TCRdb's version contains in-frame clones alone and is incomplete. Of some 94,000 clones listed, approximately 94% were seen once; the top ten hold 0.25% to 0.35%. Sequencing was performed on T cells isolated from PBMCs. Source of these receptors: a human donor in good health.

V and J are TRBV7-7 and TRBJ2-1, with D perhaps TRBD1 (6 bases). Germline V gene sequence: CDR1 SSHAT, CDR2 FNYEAQ (reference sequence). Trimming removed 6 bases at V and 2 bases at J, with 8 bases between. This CDR3 is 13 amino acids long. For the CDR3, the DNA is TGTGCCAGCAGTAGACAGGCCTACAATGAGCAGTTCTTC. This translates into CASSRQAYNEQFF.

V usage is TRBV6-5 and J usage is TRBJ2-2; a weak D match, TRBD1 (6 bases). CDR1 is MNHEY, CDR2 SVGAGI, per germline. The CDR3 spans 12 residues. The V end lost 11 bases, the J end lost 3 bases, and 10 bases lay between the germline ends. CDR3 sequence (DNA): TGTGCCGCCACAGGGTACACCGGGGAGCTGTTTTTT. Translated, it gives CAATGYTGELFF.

V and J are TRBV19 and TRBJ1-3, with D tentatively TRBD1 (5 bases). Germline V gene sequence: CDR1 LNHDA, CDR2 SQIVND (reference sequence). The length of the CDR3 is 17 residues. The V end lost 3 bases, the J end lost 4 bases, and 19 bases lay between the germline ends. The chain's CDR3 is CASSMILTGSRGNTIYF. CDR3 in DNA: TGTGCCAGTAGTATGATCCTCACAGGTTCTCGGGGAAACACCATATATTTT. The full variable domain, completed using reference TRBV19 and TRBJ1-3, is DGGITQSPKYLFRKEGQNVTLSCEQNLNHDAMYWYRQDPGQGLRLIYYSQIVNDFQKGDIAEGYSVSREKKESFPLTVTSAQKNPTAFYLCASSMILTGSRGNTIYFGEGSWLTVV.

A single count supports this clone. The rearrangement links TRBV7-9 to TRBJ2-3, with D perhaps TRBD1 (5 bases). CDR3 size: 16 residues. Germline V gives CDR1 SEHNR, CDR2 FQNEAQ (reference sequence). The germline V and J ends were trimmed by 1 base and 6 bases, with 17 bases remaining between them. The CDR3 sequence: CASSLGWAGMGDTQYF. CDR3 nucleotide sequence: TGTGCCAGCAGCTTAGGCTGGGCAGGGATGGGGGATACGCAGTATTTT. Drawing the rest from reference TRBV7-9 and TRBJ2-3, the complete variable domain is DTGVSQNPRHKITKRGQNVTFRCDPISEHNRLYWYRQTLGQGPEFLTYFQNEAQLEKSRLLSDRFSAERPKGSFSTLEIQRTEQGDSAMYLCASSLGWAGMGDTQYFGPGTRLTVL.

The chain employs TRBV28 and TRBJ2-3; 7 bases are shared with TRBD1. The V gene's germline CDR1 is MDHEN and CDR2 SYDVKM. The CDR3 totals 14 residues. V lost 1 base and J lost 4; bases outside the gene matches: 2. CDR3 DNA: TGTGCCAGCAGTTTATCGCAGGGGGCAGATACGCAGTATTTT. Its translation is CASSLSQGADTQYF.

V is TRBV29-1 and J is TRBJ2-7; D perhaps matches TRBD1 (5 bases). Deletions cut 4 bases from V and 1 base from J, with 17 bases between. Germline assignment: CDR1 SQVTM and CDR2 ANQGSEA. This CDR3 comprises 15 residues. CDR3 nucleotides: TGCAGCGTTGCAGCCAGGGATCTATATTCCTACGAGCAGTACTTC. Its protein product is CSVAARDLYSYEQYF.

The rearrangement links TRBV7-6 to TRBJ2-3; the D gene is possibly TRBD1 (6 bases). CDR1 SGHVS and CDR2 FNYEAQ come from the germline V gene. Trimming stripped 2 bases from V and 1 base from J, with 7 bases between. CDR3 size: 14 residues. The CDR3 DNA reads TGTGCCAGCAGCTTAAACAGGGGCACAGATACGCAGTATTTT. This translates into CASSLNRGTDTQYF.

The rearrangement links TRBV5-5 to TRBJ2-1; 10 bases map to TRBD1. Trimming cost V 7 bases and J 1 base; bases outside gene matches: 5. CDR3 length equals 15 residues. Per germline, CDR1 SGHKS and CDR2 YYEKEE (reference sequence). CDR3 amino acids: CASQAGQGSYNEQFF. For the CDR3, the DNA is TGTGCCAGCCAGGCGGGACAGGGGTCCTACAATGAGCAGTTCTTC. Filled out from reference TRBV5-5 and TRBJ2-1, the complete variable domain reads DAGVTQSPTHLIKTRGQQVTLRCSPISGHKSVSWYQQVLGQGPQFIFQYYEKEERGRGNFPDRFSARQFPNYSSELNVNALLLGDSALYLCASQAGQGSYNEQFFGPGTRLTVL.

This chain links TRBV10-3 with TRBJ1-1; 7 bases are shared with TRBD1. Germline V gene data show CDR1 as ENHRY and CDR2 as SYGVKD. The J segment lost 0 bases and the V segment lost 5 bases, leaving 6 bases of the junction unmatched. The CDR3 has 15 residues. CDR3 DNA sequence: TGTGCCATCAGTAGGACAGGTCTTCTGAACACTGAAGCTTTCTTT. Translated: CAISRTGLLNTEAFF.

The rearrangement uses TRBV23-1 and TRBJ2-1, with D possibly matching TRBD1 (5 bases). TRBV23-1 is an ORF, and what it does is uncertain. The CDR3 consists of 17 residues. V lost 0 bases, J lost 5 bases, and 17 bases lay in between. The chain's CDR3 is CASSQSAGQYHHNEQFF. The CDR3 nucleotides read TGCGCCAGCAGTCAATCGGCAGGGCAGTACCATCACAATGAGCAGTTCTTC.

This chain uses TRBV5-1 with TRBJ2-7; 7 bases agree with TRBD1. The CDR3 runs to 13 residues. J was trimmed by 2 bases and V by 4 bases; bases with no gene match: 3. CDR1 SGHRS and CDR2 YFSETQ come from the germline V gene. In nucleotides, the CDR3 is TGCGCCAGCAGCCCGGGACAGACCTACGAGCAGTACTTC. Amino acid sequence: CASSPGQTYEQYF.

The gene calls are TRBV6-5 and TRBJ1-1; D might be TRBD1 (6 bases). The ends were cut back, 5 bases at V and 10 bases at J, with 23 bases in the middle. Looked up from germline, CDR1 is MNHEY and CDR2 is SVGAGI. The CDR3 covers 15 residues. CDR3: CASSISGQGAMGAFF. The CDR3 DNA reads TGTGCCAGCAGTATTTCGGGACAAGGGGCGATGGGAGCTTTCTTT.

The J gene is TRBJ2-1, the V gene TRBV18, with D perhaps TRBD2 (6 bases). In germline, CDR1 is KGHSH, CDR2 LQKENI. The CDR3 has 13 residues. V was clipped by 3 bases and J by 4 bases, with 7 bases between them. CDR3 DNA sequence: TGTGCCAGCTCACCCGCGGGGTACAATGAGCAGTTCTTC. Translating it yields CASSPAGYNEQFF.

This sequence joins TRBV28 and TRBJ1-5, with TRBD1 identical over 7 bases. Germline V gene sequence: CDR1 MDHEN, CDR2 SYDVKM. CDR3 length: 16 amino acids. The V and J ends lost 10 bases and 7 bases, in that order; junction bases with no gene match: 19. The CDR3 nucleotides read TGTGCCACCCCCAGGAACCGGGACAGTCGGGTACAGCCCCAGCATTTT. Its translation: CATPRNRDSRVQPQHF.

This rearrangement joins TRBV5-1 to TRBJ2-1; D might be TRBD2 (6 bases). Germline CDR1 and CDR2: SGHRS and YFSETQ. The CDR3 length is 14 residues. Trimming took 4 bases from V and 8 from J, leaving 16 bases between them. CDR3 nucleotide sequence: TGCGCCAGCAGCCCCGATCGCCCGGGGGATGAGCAGTTCTTC. It codes for CASSPDRPGDEQFF.

The V and J genes are TRBV6-5 and TRBJ2-5; a weak D match, TRBD1 (6 bases). The CDR3 is 14 amino acids. Germline V gives CDR1 MNHEY, CDR2 SVGAGI. The V gene lost 2 bases and the J gene lost 4 bases, with 11 bases spanning the gap. CDR3 nucleotide sequence: TGTGCCAGCAGTTACAAAGGACAGCGAGAGACCCAGTACTTC. Amino acids: CASSYKGQRETQYF.

The genes are TRBV9 and TRBJ1-2, with a possible D match to TRBD1 (6 bases). Between the trimmed V and J ends, which lost 7 bases and 3 bases, there was a span of 19 bases. This CDR3 has 15 residues. Germline assignment: CDR1 SGDLS and CDR2 YYNGEE. CDR3 amino acids: CASQQGSLGDYGYTF. The CDR3 region has the DNA TGTGCCAGCCAACAGGGTTCGCTCGGCGACTATGGCTACACCTTC.

This chain links TRBV27 with TRBJ2-2; D ambiguous. This CDR3 has 13 residues. The V and J ends lost 7 bases and 0 bases respectively, with 6 bases between them. In germline, CDR1 is MNHEY, CDR2 SMNVEV (reference sequence). The CDR3 region is CASKQANTGELFF. The CDR3 DNA is TGTGCCAGCAAGCAGGCGAACACCGGGGAGCTGTTTTTT.

The chain couples TRBV19 to TRBJ2-3, with 11 positions matching TRBD2. Germline V gene sequence: CDR1 LNHDA, CDR2 SQIVND (reference sequence). The CDR3 has 15 amino acids. With V trimmed by 5 bases and J by 3 bases, 4 bases remained unmatched. The CDR3 DNA reads as TGTGCCAGTAGTCCAGGACTAGCGGGTACAGATACGCAGTATTTT. Protein sequence: CASSPGLAGTDTQYF.

The gene calls are TRBV5-4 and TRBJ1-4, with D unresolved. Germline CDR1 and CDR2: SGHNT and YYREEE (reference sequence). The germline V and J ends were trimmed by 0 bases and 6 bases, with 9 bases remaining between them. This CDR3 is built from 14 residues. The CDR3 here is CASSLAAADEKLFF. DNA for the CDR3: TGTGCCAGCAGCTTGGCGGCAGCGGATGAAAAACTGTTTTTT.